Below are 11 T cell receptor beta chains sequenced from a single sample in a study of PD-L1 blockade in urothelial cancer. Specified time point: pretreatment peripheral blood. The protocol was immunoSEQ multiplex PCR, while the TCRdb copy is restricted to in-frame clones and leaves out a portion. Of fewer than 100,000 clones listed, about 82% were seen once; the top ten hold more than 6.5%. The sequencing here drew on PBMCs, taken around atezolizumab (anti-PD-L1) treatment. The source is a man aged 40-49 years with urothelial cancer.

The chain joins TRBV4-2 to TRBJ1-2, with D possibly TRBD1 on 6 matching bases. V lost 0 bases, J lost 5 bases, and 19 bases lay in between. This CDR3 spans 17 amino acids. Germline V CDR1 and CDR2: LGHNA, YNFKEQ. The CDR3 DNA sequence: TGTGCCAGCAGCCAAGATAGGGATAACAGGGTCATTTATGGCTACACCTTC. Protein product: CASSQDRDNRVIYGYTF.

This sequence joins TRBV5-1 and TRBJ2-7; possibly TRBD2 for D (7 bases). From germline, CDR1 is SGHRS and CDR2 YFSETQ. V lost 4 bases, J lost 3 bases, and 17 bases lay in between. The CDR3 totals 15 residues. CDR3 loop: CASSGGGGHDYEQYF. In DNA, the CDR3 is TGCGCCAGCAGCGGAGGGGGAGGGCATGACTACGAGCAGTACTTC. The variable domain in full, with the rest retrieved from reference TRBV5-1 and TRBJ2-7, is KAGVTQTPRYLIKTRGQQVTLSCSPISGHRSVSWYQQTPGQGLQFLFEYFSETQRNKGNFPGRFSGRQFSNSRSEMNVSTLELGDSALYLCASSGGGGHDYEQYFGPGTRLTVT.

CDR3 sequence: CASSLVGQAEAFF. The CDR3 nucleotides read TGTGCCAGCAGCTTAGTCGGACAGGCTGAAGCTTTCTTT. V gene TRBV7-8 combines with J gene TRBJ1-1; 7 bases match TRBD1. The CDR3 is 13 amino acids. The J segment lost 6 bases and the V segment lost 1 base, leaving 2 bases of the junction unmatched. Germline CDR1 reads SGHVS; CDR2 reads FQNEAQ.

This chain connects TRBV6-5 to TRBJ2-1, with 11 bases that match TRBD1. Unmatched junction bases numbered 9, after V lost 3 bases and J lost 14 bases. Germline V lookup: CDR1 MNHEY, CDR2 SVGAGI. The CDR3 extends over 14 amino acids. The CDR3 reads CASSYYPGQGGEFF. CDR3 bases: TGTGCCAGCAGTTATTATCCGGGACAGGGGGGGGAGTTCTTC.

This rearrangement joins TRBV13 to TRBJ2-7; the match to TRBD2 covers 13 bases. CDR3 size: 16 residues. With V trimmed by 5 bases and J by 4 bases, 8 bases remained unmatched. CDR1 is PRHDT, CDR2 FYEKMQ, per germline (reference sequence). The CDR3 region is CASSVTGTSGTYEQYF. The DNA for the CDR3 is TGTGCCAGCAGCGTAACCGGGACTAGCGGGACGTACGAGCAGTACTTC.

This clone appeared once. The gene calls are TRBV28 and TRBJ2-7; TRBD2 agrees at 7 bases. This CDR3 region has 14 residues. With 7 bases clipped from V and 9 bases from J, the junction kept 15 bases outside the gene matches. CDR1 MDHEN and CDR2 SYDVKM come from the germline V gene. The CDR3 DNA sequence: TGTGCCAGCACCCCTGGGGGGGAGCCGACCTGGCAGTACTTC. Its translation: CASTPGGEPTWQYF.

The chain has TRBV11-1 and TRBJ2-7; TRBD2 is a possible D gene (5 bases). The V end was cut by 7 bases, the J end by 4 bases, with 14 bases between. Germline assignment: CDR1 SGHAT and CDR2 FQDESV (reference sequence). The CDR3 sequence is 13 residues long. CDR3 coding DNA: TGTGCCAGCAAGGGAGTAGAGTTGTACGAGCAGTACTTC. This gives the protein CASKGVELYEQYF. The complete variable domain, with remaining parts taken from reference TRBV11-1 and TRBJ2-7, reads EAEVAQSPRYKITEKSQAVAFWCDPISGHATLYWYRQILGQGPELLVQFQDESVVDDSQLPKDRFSAERLKGVDSTLKIQPAELGDSAMYLCASKGVELYEQYFGPGTRLTVT.

The chain is built from TRBV27 and TRBJ1-2; TRBD1 is a possible D gene (6 bases). The V end was cut by 5 bases, the J end by 4 bases, with 17 bases between. The germline gives CDR1 MNHEY, CDR2 SMNVEV (reference sequence). The CDR3 contains 15 residues. The CDR3 nucleotides are TGTGCCAGCAGTCGCAAGATACAGGGCCTCTATGGCTACACCTTC. This translates into CASSRKIQGLYGYTF.

The chain combines TRBV27 with TRBJ2-7; tentative D call: TRBD1 (5 bases). CDR3 size: 14 residues. V was pared by 6 bases and J by 3 bases, with 15 bases between. CDR1 MNHEY and CDR2 SMNVEV come from the germline V gene (reference sequence). In nucleotides, the CDR3 is TGTGCCAGCAGCCGCAGGGAAGGGGACTACGAGCAGTACTTC. The encoded protein is CASSRREGDYEQYF.

The rearrangement joins TRBV5-1 to TRBJ2-3; 9 bases fit TRBD2. V trimming: 4 bases; J trimming: 3 bases; junction bases outside the gene matches: 9. The germline V gene has CDR1 SGHRS and CDR2 YFSETQ. The CDR3 runs to 16 residues. The chain's CDR3 is CASSNHQGLATDTQYF. CDR3 bases: TGCGCCAGCAGCAATCATCAGGGACTAGCAACAGATACGCAGTATTTT.

The rearrangement links TRBV5-4 to TRBJ2-5; 10 nucleotides line up with TRBD2. CDR1 is SGHNT, CDR2 YYREEE, per germline (reference sequence). The CDR3 spans 18 residues. Trimming at V came to 3 bases and at J to 3 bases, leaving 14 bases not matched to a gene. CDR3 protein: CASSSNQARLAGEETQYF. CDR3 nucleotides: TGTGCCAGCAGCTCCAATCAGGCGAGACTAGCGGGTGAAGAGACCCAGTACTTC.